This T cell receptor beta chain derives from a study of T cells in Graves' hyperthyroidism and ophthalmopathy. Study details: Peripheral blood was drawn at first diagnosis, prior to all treatment. Findings and limits, study-wide: Blood shared most expanded thyroid clonotypes above 0.001.

It was considered stable Graves' hyperthyroidism when ophthalmopathy did not progress within 18 months. Reasons for excluding patients were uncontrolled infection, other autoimmune disease, pregnancy or lactation. As to this clonotype: The antigen remains unidentified. This could be a read error, since a much larger clone is one nucleotide away.

CDR1 is SGDLS, CDR2 YYNGEE, per germline. This CDR3 region has 13 residues. Template material for amplifying TCR beta CDR3 regions consisted of RNA transcripts. A first-round RT-PCR of the TCR CDR3 used the HTBI primer set. In TCRdb, the multiplex PCR reads were re-called with MiXCR into one record per CDR3 protein. The profile covers 600,000 to 800,000 distinct CDR3 sequences, with around a third appearing a single time and roughly 30% taken by the ten largest. This chain connects TRBV9 to TRBJ1-1; TRBD1 is a possible D gene (5 bases). The sample was blood. The sequence was collected from a woman in her forties with Graves' hyperthyroidism. This chain's CDR3 is CASSSRQNTEALF. CDR3 nucleotide sequence: TGTGCCAGCAGCTCCCGACAGAACACTGAAGCTCTCTTT.